Following are 10 T cell receptor beta chains from one sample sequenced in a study of T cells in Graves' hyperthyroidism and ophthalmopathy (dated by TCRdb to the late 2010s). Library method: multiplex PCR. Sequencing relied on an Illumina HiSeq 2000. TCR beta CDR3 regions were amplified from RNA transcripts. The TCR CDR3 was subjected to a first round of RT-PCR using the HTBI primer set and the Qiagen OneStep RT-PCR kit. TCRdb's own reprocessing of the public reads used fastp at Q25 and MiXCR and kept productive beta chains. Rows are unified per CDR3 protein, each entry keeping the most common DNA and genes. The sample yields around 580,000 distinct CDR3 sequences; 16% were counted once. The ten biggest clones cover about 17% of the sample. The source material was blood. Every receptor here comes from a young woman with Graves' hyperthyroidism.

This clonotype was recorded many times. The V and J genes are TRBV5-1 and TRBJ1-4; 8 bases fit TRBD1. V was clipped by 4 bases and J by 0 bases; unmatched bases: 11. Germline V gives CDR1 SGHRS, CDR2 YFSETQ. The CDR3 loop spans 18 amino acids. CDR3 sequence: CASSPGQGNSATNEKLFF. The CDR3, as DNA: TGCGCCAGCAGCCCTGGACAGGGAAACTCTGCAACTAATGAAAAACTGTTTTTT.

V and J are TRBV5-6 and TRBJ1-5, with 8 bases identical to TRBD1. The V segment lost 2 bases and the J segment 0 bases; nucleotides outside the gene matches: 4. CDR3 length: 16 residues. Germline loops: CDR1 SGHDT, CDR2 YYEEEE. CDR3 bases: TGTGCCAGCAGCTTATCAGGGGGCTATAGCAATCAGCCCCAGCATTTT. Translating gives CASSLSGGYSNQPQHF.

This clonotype was counted at least ten times. J is TRBJ2-5 and V is TRBV11-2, with TRBD1 matching over 9 bases. V shed 5 bases and J 4 bases; nucleotides not matched to a gene: 5. The length of the CDR3 is 14 residues. Germline V lookup: CDR1 SGHAT, CDR2 FQNNGV. This CDR3 reads CASSLDRGGETQYF. The CDR3 DNA reads TGTGCCAGCAGCCTTGACAGGGGGGGAGAGACCCAGTACTTC.

Ten or more counts support this clonotype. The chain couples TRBV3-1 to TRBJ1-2; D is possibly TRBD1 (6 bases). The CDR3 is made up of 13 amino acids. The germline gives CDR1 LGHDT, CDR2 YNNKEL (reference sequence). Trimming removed 3 bases from V and 8 bases from J, with 13 bases in between. This CDR3 reads CASSHGQSGGYTF. The CDR3 region has the DNA TGTGCCAGCAGCCATGGACAGTCTGGGGGCTACACCTTC.

This clonotype appeared a few times. The chain uses TRBV12-3 or TRBV12-4 and TRBJ2-1; 10 bases fit TRBD2. Trimming removed 5 bases from V and 9 bases from J; junction bases left unmatched: 7. The CDR3 spans 14 residues. CDR3 sequence: CASSGGLAKSEQFF. The DNA of the CDR3 is TGTGCCAGCAGTGGGGGACTAGCGAAAAGTGAGCAGTTCTTC.

The CDR3 spells CASSPQTGVNTEAFF. CDR3 DNA: TGTGCCAGCAGCCCACAGACAGGGGTGAACACTGAAGCTTTCTTT. The gene calls are TRBV5-4 and TRBJ1-1; 8 positions agree with TRBD1. The germline CDR1 and CDR2 sequences are SGHNT and YYREEE (reference sequence). The V and J ends lost 4 bases and 0 bases, in that order; junction bases with no gene match: 5. The CDR3 is 15 residues long.

This clonotype was observed a handful of times. This rearrangement joins TRBV11-3 to TRBJ2-1; no firm D call. Germline-derived CDR1 and CDR2 are SGHNT and YENEEA. The germline V and J ends were trimmed by 3 bases and 0 bases, with 9 bases remaining between them. This CDR3 is 15 amino acids long. The CDR3, as DNA: TGTGCCAGCAGCTTTTCAGCGAACTCCTACAATGAGCAGTTCTTC. Amino acids: CASSFSANSYNEQFF. The entire variable domain, with the rest obtained from reference TRBV11-3 and TRBJ2-1, is as follows: EAGVVQSPRYKIIEKKQPVAFWCNPISGHNTLYWYLQNLGQGPELLIRYENEEAVDDSQLPKDRFSAERLKGVDSTLKIQPAELGDSAVYLCASSFSANSYNEQFFGPGTRLTVL.

This clonotype came up many times. J is TRBJ2-1 and V is TRBV27, with no clear D. Germline CDR1 MNHEY, CDR2 SMNVEV (reference sequence). Trimming left V 5 bases short and J 7 bases short, with 15 bases between. This CDR3 region has 14 residues. The CDR3 spells CASSPRDLKNEQFF. DNA for the CDR3: TGTGCCAGCAGTCCCCGCGATCTTAAGAATGAGCAGTTCTTC.

The table lists this clonotype with many counts. The chain couples TRBV20-1 to TRBJ2-1; TRBD2 aligns across 12 bases. Germline V gene data show CDR1 as DFQATT and CDR2 as SNEGSKA (reference sequence). V dropped 5 bases and J dropped 10; count of bases not matched to a gene: 9. This CDR3 spans 14 amino acids. The CDR3 here is CSAHTSGRNQEQFF. In nucleotides, the CDR3 is TGCAGTGCTCACACTAGCGGGAGGAACCAGGAGCAGTTCTTC.

The chain combines TRBV6-2 or TRBV6-3 with TRBJ1-1; 10 positions match TRBD1. Germline CDR1 is MNHEY and CDR2 is SVGEGT. V lost 8 bases, J lost 3 bases, and 12 bases stayed unmatched. CDR3 length equals 16 residues. The CDR3: CASRPGTGVGDTEAFF. CDR3 nucleotide sequence: TGTGCCAGCCGTCCCGGGACAGGGGTCGGGGACACTGAAGCTTTCTTT.